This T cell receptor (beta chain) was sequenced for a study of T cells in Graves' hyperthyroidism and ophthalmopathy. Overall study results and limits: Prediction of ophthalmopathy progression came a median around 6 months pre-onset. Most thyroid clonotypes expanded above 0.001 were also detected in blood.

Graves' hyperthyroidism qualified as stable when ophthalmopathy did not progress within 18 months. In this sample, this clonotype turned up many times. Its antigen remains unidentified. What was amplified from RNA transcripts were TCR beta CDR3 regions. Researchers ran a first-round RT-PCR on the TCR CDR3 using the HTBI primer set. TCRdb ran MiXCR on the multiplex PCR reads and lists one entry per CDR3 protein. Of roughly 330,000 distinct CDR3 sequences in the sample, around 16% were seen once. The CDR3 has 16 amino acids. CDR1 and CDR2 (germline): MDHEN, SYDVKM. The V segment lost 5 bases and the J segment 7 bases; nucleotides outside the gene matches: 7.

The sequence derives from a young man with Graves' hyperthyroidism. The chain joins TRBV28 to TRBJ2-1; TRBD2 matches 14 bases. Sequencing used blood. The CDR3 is CASSGLAGGVWNEQFF. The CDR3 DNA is TGTGCCAGCAGTGGACTAGCGGGAGGTGTTTGGAATGAGCAGTTCTTC.